This entry describes one T cell receptor (beta chain). Its antigen remains unidentified. The data stem from a study of CD8 T cells in Susac syndrome. Whole-study results and caveats: Regarding the TCR sequencing and HLA analysis, the study admitted that a relatively small number of individuals were involved.

CDR1 and CDR2 from the germline V gene are MNHEY and SMNVEV (reference sequence). This CDR3 region has 15 residues. V lost 3 bases, J lost 1 base, and 12 bases lay in between. It was with random hexamers that roughly 0.45 to 1 ug RNA was reverse transcribed. Amplification of TCR beta CDR3 across 54 Vbeta and 13 Jbeta was performed with immunoSEQ multiplex PCR. Each CDR3 protein gets one entry after TCRdb re-called the immunoSEQ multiplex PCR reads with MiXCR. Among more than 150,000 distinct CDR3 sequences listed, around 95% were seen once. Sequencing of TCR beta drew on CD8+ and CD4+ T cells from blood. FACS enriched CD8+ TEMRA cells, while bulk CD8+ and CD4+ were negatively isolated.

The chain employs TRBV27 and TRBJ1-2; TRBD1 might be the D (6 bases). The source is a human donor with multiple sclerosis. Input material: CD8+ T cells from PBMCs. CDR3 protein: CASSFRQAGNYGYTF. The CDR3 coding sequence is TGTGCCAGCAGTTTTCGACAGGCCGGTAACTATGGCTACACCTTC.